The 25 T cell receptor beta chains given below trace back to one sample, sequenced in a study of cytomegalovirus exposure and HLA in healthy donors (dated by TCRdb to 2016 to 2017). The protocol used for the library was the immunoSEQ multiplex PCR assay. For the multiplex PCR, a mixture combining 60 forward primers for TCR Vbeta segments and 13 reverse primers for TCR Jbeta segments was used. Not all clones reach the TCRdb copy of this immuneACCESS table, which keeps in-frame sequences only. Checked studies attribute under half of the gap to unresolved V genes and leave the rest unexplained. The sample table records some 110,000 clones; more than 60% of these occur just once. The top ten hold about 1.5% of the sample. Sample: PBMCs. The receptor source for this set is a young man in good health and CMV-seronegative.

The V call is TRBV7-2, the J call TRBJ1-1; D ambiguous. Trimming cost V 5 bases and J 1 base, with 14 bases left between them. The CDR3 is made up of 15 amino acids. Germline CDR1 is SGHTA and CDR2 is FQGNSA. CDR3 DNA: TGTGCCAGCAGCCCCGATGGGAGGAGGAACACTGAAGCTTTCTTT. Its protein product is CASSPDGRRNTEAFF.

The chain joins TRBV19 to TRBJ1-2, with 12 bases lining up with TRBD1. J gave up 2 bases and V 2 bases, and 12 bases lay outside the gene matches. The CDR3 loop spans 19 amino acids. From germline, CDR1 is LNHDA and CDR2 SQIVND (reference sequence). The CDR3 protein is CASSISFVRDRGQNYGYTF. CDR3 nucleotide sequence: TGTGCCAGTAGTATAAGTTTCGTCCGGGACAGGGGGCAGAACTATGGCTACACCTTC.

CDR3 DNA sequence: TGCGCCAGCAGCTCCGTCAGATACGAGCAGTACTTC. It codes for CASSSVRYEQYF. The chain carries TRBV5-1 and TRBJ2-7, with D unclear. The CDR3 is made up of 12 amino acids. Germline V gene lookup returns CDR1 SGHRS and CDR2 YFSETQ. V was pared by 3 bases and J by 4 bases, with 8 bases between.

This clone was observed once. Relative to the germline gene, one junction end is altered; a read error may explain this. The chain is built from TRBV6-1 and TRBJ2-4; D is perhaps TRBD1 (6 bases). CDR1 is MNHNS, CDR2 SASEGT, per germline. The CDR3 extends over 13 amino acids. The CDR3 DNA is TGTGCCAGCAGGGAAGGGTCCATGGCCAGGGGTTACTTC. The encoded protein is CASREGSMARGYF.

V is TRBV6-5 and J is TRBJ2-7, with 8 bases identical to TRBD2. This CDR3 comprises 15 residues. Germline assignment: CDR1 MNHEY and CDR2 SVGAGI. With V trimmed by 6 bases and J by 2 bases, 9 bases remained unmatched. CDR3 amino acids: CASRSVSGSPYEQYF. The CDR3 region has the DNA TGTGCCAGCAGGTCGGTGAGCGGGAGCCCCTACGAGCAGTACTTC.

V usage is TRBV25-1 and J usage is TRBJ1-4; D might be TRBD1 (6 bases). This CDR3 has 14 residues. Germline CDR1 reads MGHDK; CDR2 reads SYGVNS. V was clipped by 3 bases and J by 7 bases, with 12 bases between them. CDR3 residues: CASSEARGVEKLFF. Here the CDR3 DNA reads TGTGCCAGCAGTGAGGCCAGGGGCGTTGAAAAACTGTTTTTT.

In nucleotides, the CDR3 is TGTGCCAGCAGCTTAGGGGCGGGAGGTCCCTACGAGCAGTACTTC. Its translation: CASSLGAGGPYEQYF. The chain combines TRBV7-2 with TRBJ2-7; 8 positions agree with TRBD2. V shed 1 base and J 2 bases; nucleotides not matched to a gene: 4. The CDR3 loop spans 15 amino acids. Germline lookup yields CDR1 SGHTA and CDR2 FQGNSA.

This clone was counted a single time. The CDR3 DNA sequence: TGTGCCAGCAGTGAAGCCGGGACAGGTCCTAACTATGGCTACACCTTC. Translation: CASSEAGTGPNYGYTF. The chain links TRBV6-1 to TRBJ1-2; TRBD1 matches at 8 bases. Looked up from germline, CDR1 is MNHNS and CDR2 is SASEGT. Trimming removed 0 bases from V and 0 bases from J; junction bases left unmatched: 3. This CDR3 contains 16 residues.

This chain links TRBV28 with TRBJ1-5, with 9 nucleotides matching TRBD1. This CDR3 is built from 15 residues. Germline V lookup: CDR1 MDHEN, CDR2 SYDVKM. V dropped 4 bases and J dropped 4; count of bases not matched to a gene: 5. CDR3 bases: TGTGCCAGCAGTTCCCTGACAGGGGGGAATCAGCCCCAGCATTTT. Protein product: CASSSLTGGNQPQHF.

The chain couples TRBV30 to TRBJ2-2, with D tentatively TRBD1 (5 bases). The V end lost 4 bases, the J end lost 10 bases, and 10 bases lay between the germline ends. In germline, CDR1 is GTSNPN, CDR2 SVGIG (reference sequence). The CDR3 has 11 amino acids. The CDR3 DNA reads as TGTGCCTGGACCCTGACAGCGGAGCTGTTTTTT. It is translated as CAWTLTAELFF.

The V call is TRBV19, the J call TRBJ1-1, with D possibly being TRBD1 (6 bases). Germline CDR1 is LNHDA and CDR2 is SQIVND (reference sequence). The ends were cut back, 4 bases at V and 5 bases at J, with 8 bases in the middle. The CDR3 is 12 residues long. CDR3 nucleotide sequence: TGTGCCAGTAGTAAAGGGGGTACTGAAGCTTTCTTT. This gives the protein CASSKGGTEAFF.

The chain is built from TRBV14 and TRBJ2-5, with TRBD1 identical over 8 bases. V was pared by 5 bases and J by 2 bases, with 4 bases of the junction left unmatched. Looked up from germline, CDR1 is SGHDN and CDR2 is FVKESK. This CDR3 comprises 14 residues. CDR3 region: CASSADRDQETQYF. The CDR3 nucleotides read TGTGCCAGCAGCGCGGACAGGGATCAAGAGACCCAGTACTTC.

This clone appeared a few times. This chain uses TRBV7-9 with TRBJ2-7; TRBD2 matches at 7 bases. This CDR3 contains 12 residues. Germline V gene lookup returns CDR1 SEHNR and CDR2 FQNEAQ (reference sequence). Trimming took 5 bases from V and 6 from J; bases not matched to a gene: 4. The CDR3 bases are TGTGCCAGCAGCACGGGGAGGGGCGAGCAGTACTTC. It is translated as CASSTGRGEQYF.

This chain joins TRBV11-3 and TRBJ2-1, with TRBD1 matching over 8 bases. V lost 1 base, J lost 3 bases, and 2 bases stayed unmatched. The CDR3 length is 15 residues. CDR1 SGHNT and CDR2 YENEEA come from the germline V gene. The CDR3 region has the DNA TGTGCCAGCAGCTTAGGAACAGGGGGCTACAATGAGCAGTTCTTC. This translates into CASSLGTGGYNEQFF.

This clone has just a few counts. The rearrangement joins TRBV29-1 to TRBJ1-1; 8 bases are a match to TRBD1. The germline V gene encodes CDR1 SQVTM and CDR2 ANQGSEA. The J segment lost 6 bases and the V segment lost 4 bases, leaving 4 bases of the junction unmatched. This CDR3 has 12 amino acids. The CDR3 sequence is CSVADRAAEAFF. The CDR3 nucleotides are TGCAGCGTTGCGGACAGGGCCGCTGAAGCTTTCTTT.

This clone was counted only a few times. The chain joins TRBV7-9 to TRBJ1-1; maybe TRBD1 (5 bases). V lost 5 bases to trimming and J lost 0 bases, with 13 bases between them. Germline V gene sequence: CDR1 SEHNR, CDR2 FQNEAQ (reference sequence). The CDR3 totals 15 residues. CDR3 sequence: CASSLSDSMNTEAFF. The CDR3 nucleotides are TGTGCCAGCAGCCTCTCCGACAGCATGAACACTGAAGCTTTCTTT.

The chain joins TRBV7-9 to TRBJ1-1, with 8 nucleotides matching TRBD1. The CDR3 has 18 amino acids. Per germline, CDR1 SEHNR and CDR2 FQNEAQ (reference sequence). V shed 5 bases and J 5 bases; nucleotides not matched to a gene: 19. As DNA, the CDR3 is TGTGCCAGCAGCCCCCTATTAACTCGGACAGGGAGTCGAACTGAAGCTTTCTTT. This encodes CASSPLLTRTGSRTEAFF. Supplemented by reference TRBV7-9 and TRBJ1-1, the full variable domain reads DTGVSQNPRHKITKRGQNVTFRCDPISEHNRLYWYRQTLGQGPEFLTYFQNEAQLEKSRLLSDRFSAERPKGSFSTLEIQRTEQGDSAMYLCASSPLLTRTGSRTEAFFGQGTRLTVV.

V and J are TRBV4-1 and TRBJ1-5; 8 bases are a match to TRBD1. The germline V gene encodes CDR1 MGHRA and CDR2 YSYEKL. The CDR3 sequence is 17 residues long. After removal of 3 bases from V and 6 bases from J, the junction contained 13 bases not matched to a gene. As DNA, the CDR3 is TGCGCCAGCAGCCACACATCCCTTACAGGGGGAGGTCAGCCCCAGCATTTT. Translated, it gives CASSHTSLTGGGQPQHF.

The chain combines TRBV2 with TRBJ2-4, with TRBD2 matching 14 bases. Germline CDR1 SNHLY, CDR2 FYNNEI. Trimming removed 6 bases from V and 0 bases from J; junction bases left unmatched: 1. The CDR3 sequence is 16 residues long. The CDR3 nucleotides are TGTGCCAGCAGGGGACTAGCGGGGGTAGCCAAAAACATTCAGTACTTC. This sequence encodes CASRGLAGVAKNIQYF. The whole variable domain, filled in from reference TRBV2 and TRBJ2-4, reads EPEVTQTPSHQVTQMGQEVILRCVPISNHLYFYWYRQILGQKVEFLVSFYNNEISEKSEIFDDQFSVERPDGSNFTLKIRSTKLEDSAMYFCASRGLAGVAKNIQYFGAGTRLSVL.

This clone turned up a few times. The chain links TRBV6-5 to TRBJ1-3; the D is unclear. In germline, CDR1 is MNHEY, CDR2 SVGAGI. The V gene lost 5 bases and the J gene lost 7 bases, with 9 bases spanning the gap. This CDR3 has 12 amino acids. CDR3 loop: CASSDSGNTIYF. CDR3 bases: TGTGCCAGCAGTGATTCGGGGAACACCATATATTTT.

V gene TRBV6-1 combines with J gene TRBJ2-3; weak D call: TRBD2 (7 bases). V lost 5 bases and J 4 bases, leaving 13 bases between the germline ends. Looked up from germline, CDR1 is MNHNS and CDR2 is SASEGT. This CDR3 is built from 14 residues. The CDR3 reads CASSRGAGSDTQYF. CDR3 coding DNA: TGTGCCAGCAGTCGGGGGGCTGGGTCAGATACGCAGTATTTT.

J is TRBJ1-3 and V is TRBV7-6; D is unclear. The V gene's germline CDR1 is SGHVS and CDR2 FNYEAQ. The V and J ends lost 6 bases and 4 bases respectively, with 19 bases between them. CDR3 length: 16 residues. The chain's CDR3 is CASSTHSGRVGNTIYF. The CDR3, as DNA: TGTGCCAGCAGTACCCATTCTGGGAGGGTCGGAAACACCATATATTTT.

This clone was seen a few times. This chain uses TRBV30 with TRBJ2-1; 12 bases fit TRBD2. The CDR3 runs 15 residues. Trimming cost V 3 bases and J 4 bases; bases outside gene matches: 4. CDR1 GTSNPN and CDR2 SVGIG come from the germline V gene (reference sequence). CDR3 in DNA: TGTGCCTGGAGCCTACTAGCGGGAGGTTACAATGAGCAGTTCTTC. Protein product: CAWSLLAGGYNEQFF. Looking up the rest from reference TRBV30 and TRBJ2-1 gives the full variable domain: SQTIHQWPATLVQPVGSPLSLECTVEGTSNPNLYWYRQAAGRGLQLLFYSVGIGQISSEVPQNLSASRPQDRQFILSSKKLLLSDSGFYLCAWSLLAGGYNEQFFGPGTRLTVL.

In this sample, this clone turned up a few times. The chain carries TRBV10-3 and TRBJ1-2; maybe TRBD1 (6 bases). This CDR3 comprises 13 residues. Germline V CDR1 and CDR2: ENHRY, SYGVKD. Trimming took 6 bases from V and 1 from J, leaving 9 bases between them. The CDR3 nucleotides read TGTGCCATCAGGGACAGATTTAACTATGGCTACACCTTC. It encodes CAIRDRFNYGYTF.

The chain links TRBV7-3 to TRBJ1-2; maybe TRBD1 (6 bases). Trimming cost V 3 bases and J 3 bases, with 8 bases left between them. The CDR3 contains 13 residues. The germline V gene encodes CDR1 SGHTA and CDR2 FQGTGA. CDR3 bases: TGTGCCAGCAGCTTGCCAGGGGACTATGGCTACACCTTC. This codes for CASSLPGDYGYTF.